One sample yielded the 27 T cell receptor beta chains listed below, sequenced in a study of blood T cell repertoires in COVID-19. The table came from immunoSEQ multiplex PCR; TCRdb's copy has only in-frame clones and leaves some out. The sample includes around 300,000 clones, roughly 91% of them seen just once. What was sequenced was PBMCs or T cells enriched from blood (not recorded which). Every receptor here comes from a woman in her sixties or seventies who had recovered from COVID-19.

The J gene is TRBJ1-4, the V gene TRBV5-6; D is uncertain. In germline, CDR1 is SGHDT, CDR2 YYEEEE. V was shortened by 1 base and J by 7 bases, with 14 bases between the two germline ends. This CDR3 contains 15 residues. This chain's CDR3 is CASSLYRGLGEKLFF. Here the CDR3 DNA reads TGTGCCAGCAGCTTGTACCGTGGGCTCGGTGAAAAACTGTTTTTT.

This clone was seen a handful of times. The CDR3 DNA follows: TGTGCCAGCAGTGACAGGGGAACAGATACGCAGTATTTT. This sequence encodes CASSDRGTDTQYF. The rearrangement uses TRBV6-1 and TRBJ2-3; D may be TRBD1 (6 bases). Trimming removed 3 bases at V and 3 bases at J, with 7 bases between. The CDR3 loop spans 13 amino acids. The V gene's germline CDR1 is MNHNS and CDR2 SASEGT.

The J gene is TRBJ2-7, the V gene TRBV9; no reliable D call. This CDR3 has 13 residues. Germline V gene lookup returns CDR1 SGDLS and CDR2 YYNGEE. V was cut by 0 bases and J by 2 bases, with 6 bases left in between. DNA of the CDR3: TGTGCCAGCAGCGTAGGGCCGCCCTACGAGCAGTACTTC. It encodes CASSVGPPYEQYF.

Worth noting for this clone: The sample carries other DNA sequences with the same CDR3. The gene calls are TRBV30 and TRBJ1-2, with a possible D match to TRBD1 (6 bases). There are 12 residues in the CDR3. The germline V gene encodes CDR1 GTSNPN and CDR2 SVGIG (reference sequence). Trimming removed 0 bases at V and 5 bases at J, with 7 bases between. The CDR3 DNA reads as TGTGCCTGGAGTGTAGGGGGATATGGCTACACCTTC. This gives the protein CAWSVGGYGYTF.

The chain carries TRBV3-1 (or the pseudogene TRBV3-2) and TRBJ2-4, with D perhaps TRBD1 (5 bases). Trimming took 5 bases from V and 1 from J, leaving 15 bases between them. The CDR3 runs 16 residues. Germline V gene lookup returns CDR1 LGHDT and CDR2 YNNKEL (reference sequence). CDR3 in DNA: TGTGCCAGCAGCTCGTGGGGCTATCAGGCCAAAAACATTCAGTACTTC. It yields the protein CASSSWGYQAKNIQYF.

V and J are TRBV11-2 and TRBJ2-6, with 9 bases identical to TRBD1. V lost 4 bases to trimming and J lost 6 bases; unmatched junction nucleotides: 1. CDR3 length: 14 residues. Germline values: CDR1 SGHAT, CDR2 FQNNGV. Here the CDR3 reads CASSWDRVANVLTF. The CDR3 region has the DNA TGTGCCAGCAGCTGGGACAGGGTGGCCAACGTCCTGACTTTC.

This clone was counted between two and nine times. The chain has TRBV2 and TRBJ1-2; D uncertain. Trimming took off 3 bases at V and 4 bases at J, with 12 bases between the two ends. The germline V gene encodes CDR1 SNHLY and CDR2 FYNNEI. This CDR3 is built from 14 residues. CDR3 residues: CASSEYSGSYGYTF. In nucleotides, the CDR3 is TGTGCCAGCAGTGAGTACAGCGGCTCCTATGGCTACACCTTC.

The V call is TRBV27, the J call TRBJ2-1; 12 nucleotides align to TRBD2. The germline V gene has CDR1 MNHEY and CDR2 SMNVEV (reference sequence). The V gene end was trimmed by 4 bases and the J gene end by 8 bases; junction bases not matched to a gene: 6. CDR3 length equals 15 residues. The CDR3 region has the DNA TGTGCCAGCAGTTATCTAGCGGGAGGGCCGTATGAGCAGTTCTTC. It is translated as CASSYLAGGPYEQFF.

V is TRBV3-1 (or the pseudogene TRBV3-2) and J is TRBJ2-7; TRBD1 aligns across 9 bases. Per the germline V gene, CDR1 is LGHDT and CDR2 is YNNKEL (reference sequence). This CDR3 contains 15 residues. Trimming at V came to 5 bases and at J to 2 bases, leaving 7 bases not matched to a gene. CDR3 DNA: TGTGCCAGCAGCGCAGGGACAGGGCGTCCCTACGAGCAGTACTTC. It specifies CASSAGTGRPYEQYF.

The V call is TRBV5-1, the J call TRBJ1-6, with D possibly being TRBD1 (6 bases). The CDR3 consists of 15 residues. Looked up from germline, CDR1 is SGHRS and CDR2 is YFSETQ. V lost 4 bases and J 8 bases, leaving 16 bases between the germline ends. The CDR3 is CASSDRTVVDSPLHF. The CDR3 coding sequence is TGCGCCAGCAGCGATCGGACAGTCGTCGATTCACCCCTCCACTTT.

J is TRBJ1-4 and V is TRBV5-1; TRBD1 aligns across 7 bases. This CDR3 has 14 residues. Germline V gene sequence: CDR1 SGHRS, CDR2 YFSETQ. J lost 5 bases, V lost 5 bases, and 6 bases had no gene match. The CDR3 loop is CASSFGTDNEKLFF. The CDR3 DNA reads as TGCGCCAGCAGTTTTGGGACAGACAATGAAAAACTGTTTTTT.

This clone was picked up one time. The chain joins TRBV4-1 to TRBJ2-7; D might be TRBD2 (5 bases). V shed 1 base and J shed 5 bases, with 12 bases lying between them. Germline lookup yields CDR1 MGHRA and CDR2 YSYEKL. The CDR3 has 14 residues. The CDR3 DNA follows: TGCGCCAGCAGCCAAGTTATTGAGGGAGACGAGCAGTACTTC. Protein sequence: CASSQVIEGDEQYF.

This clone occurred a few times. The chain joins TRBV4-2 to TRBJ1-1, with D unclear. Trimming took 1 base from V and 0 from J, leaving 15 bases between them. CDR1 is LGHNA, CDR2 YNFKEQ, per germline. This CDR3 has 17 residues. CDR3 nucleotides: TGTGCCAGCAGCCAAGGGACGGGAGGCTACTTGAACACTGAAGCTTTCTTT. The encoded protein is CASSQGTGGYLNTEAFF.

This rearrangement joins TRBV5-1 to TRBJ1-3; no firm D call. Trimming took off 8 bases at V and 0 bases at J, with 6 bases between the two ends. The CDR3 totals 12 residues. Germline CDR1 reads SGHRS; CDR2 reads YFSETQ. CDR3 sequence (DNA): TGCGCCAGTCAAGCCTCTGGAAACACCATATATTTT. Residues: CASQASGNTIYF.

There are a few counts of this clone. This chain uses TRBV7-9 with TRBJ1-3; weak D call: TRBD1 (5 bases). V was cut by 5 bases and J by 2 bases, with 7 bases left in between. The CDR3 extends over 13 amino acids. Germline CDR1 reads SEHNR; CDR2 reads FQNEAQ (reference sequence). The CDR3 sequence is CASSATAGNTIYF. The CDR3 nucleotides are TGTGCCAGCAGCGCGACAGCTGGAAACACCATATATTTT.

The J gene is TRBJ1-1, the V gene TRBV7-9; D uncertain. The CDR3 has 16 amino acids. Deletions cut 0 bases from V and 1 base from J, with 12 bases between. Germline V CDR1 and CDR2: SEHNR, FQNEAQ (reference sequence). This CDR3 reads CASSLAERGRNTEAFF. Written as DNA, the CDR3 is TGTGCCAGCAGCTTAGCGGAGAGAGGGCGGAACACTGAAGCTTTCTTT. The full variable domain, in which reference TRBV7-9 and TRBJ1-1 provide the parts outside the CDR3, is DTGVSQNPRHKITKRGQNVTFRCDPISEHNRLYWYRQTLGQGPEFLTYFQNEAQLEKSRLLSDRFSAERPKGSFSTLEIQRTEQGDSAMYLCASSLAERGRNTEAFFGQGTRLTVV.

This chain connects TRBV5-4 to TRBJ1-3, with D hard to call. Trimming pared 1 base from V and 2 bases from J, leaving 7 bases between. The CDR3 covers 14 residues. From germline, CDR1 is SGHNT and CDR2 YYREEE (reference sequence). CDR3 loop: CASSLSQTGNTIYF. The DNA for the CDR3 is TGTGCCAGCAGCTTGTCACAAACTGGAAACACCATATATTTT.

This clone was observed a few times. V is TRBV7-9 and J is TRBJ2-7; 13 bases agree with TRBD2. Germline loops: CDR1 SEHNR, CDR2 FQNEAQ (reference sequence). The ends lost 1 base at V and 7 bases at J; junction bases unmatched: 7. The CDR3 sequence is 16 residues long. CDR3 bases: TGTGCCAGCAGCTTAGATGGACTAGCGGGAGATCGGGAGCAGTACTTC. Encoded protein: CASSLDGLAGDREQYF.

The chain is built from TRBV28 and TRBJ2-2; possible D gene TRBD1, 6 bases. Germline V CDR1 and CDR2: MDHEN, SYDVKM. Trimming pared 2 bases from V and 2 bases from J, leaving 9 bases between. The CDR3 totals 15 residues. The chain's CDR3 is CASSLRTVNTGELFF. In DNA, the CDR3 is TGTGCCAGCAGTTTACGGACAGTAAACACCGGGGAGCTGTTTTTT. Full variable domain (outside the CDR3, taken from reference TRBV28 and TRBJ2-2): DVKVTQSSRYLVKRTGEKVFLECVQDMDHENMFWYRQDPGLGLRLIYFSYDVKMKEKGDIPEGYSVSREKKERFSLILESASTNQTSMYLCASSLRTVNTGELFFGEGSRLTVL.

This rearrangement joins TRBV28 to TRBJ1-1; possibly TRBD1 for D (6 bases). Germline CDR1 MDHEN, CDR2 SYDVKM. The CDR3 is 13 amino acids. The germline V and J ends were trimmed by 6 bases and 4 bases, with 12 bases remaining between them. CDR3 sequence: CASRVTGPTEAFF. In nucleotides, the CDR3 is TGTGCCAGCAGGGTAACAGGGCCCACTGAAGCTTTCTTT.

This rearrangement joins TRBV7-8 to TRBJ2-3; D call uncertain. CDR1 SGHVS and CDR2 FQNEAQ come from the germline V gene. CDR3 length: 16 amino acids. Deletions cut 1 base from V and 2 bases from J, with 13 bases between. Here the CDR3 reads CASSLVLTAVTDTQYF. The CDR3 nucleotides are TGTGCCAGCAGCTTAGTTCTAACAGCTGTCACAGATACGCAGTATTTT.

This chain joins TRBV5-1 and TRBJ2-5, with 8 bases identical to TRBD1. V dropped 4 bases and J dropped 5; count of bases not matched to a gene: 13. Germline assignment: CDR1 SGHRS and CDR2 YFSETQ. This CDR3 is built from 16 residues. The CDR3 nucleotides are TGCGCCAGCAGCCGAGATGGACAGGGTTTATCGGAGACCCAGTACTTC. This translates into CASSRDGQGLSETQYF.

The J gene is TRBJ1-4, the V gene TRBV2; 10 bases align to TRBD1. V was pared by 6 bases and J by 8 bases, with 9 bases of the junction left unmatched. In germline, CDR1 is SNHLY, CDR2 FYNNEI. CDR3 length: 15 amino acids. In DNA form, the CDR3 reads TGTGCCAGCAGGGGGACAGGGGATGAGGGGGAAAAACTGTTTTTT. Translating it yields CASRGTGDEGEKLFF. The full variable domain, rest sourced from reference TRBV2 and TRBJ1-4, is EPEVTQTPSHQVTQMGQEVILRCVPISNHLYFYWYRQILGQKVEFLVSFYNNEISEKSEIFDDQFSVERPDGSNFTLKIRSTKLEDSAMYFCASRGTGDEGEKLFFGSGTQLSVL.

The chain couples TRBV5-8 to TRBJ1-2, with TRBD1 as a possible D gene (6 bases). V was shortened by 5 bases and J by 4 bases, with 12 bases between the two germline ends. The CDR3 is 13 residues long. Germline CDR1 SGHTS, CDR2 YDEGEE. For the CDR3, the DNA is TGTGCCAGCAGGGCACAGGGAATCTATGGCTACACCTTC. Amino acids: CASRAQGIYGYTF.

The CDR3 spells CASSGTVVGETQYF. The CDR3 DNA reads as TGTGCCAGTTCCGGGACAGTCGTAGGAGAGACCCAGTACTTC. The chain carries TRBV2 and TRBJ2-5; 7 nucleotides agree with TRBD1. In germline, CDR1 is SNHLY, CDR2 FYNNEI. The CDR3 runs to 14 residues. Trimming took 9 bases from V and 4 from J; bases not matched to a gene: 11.

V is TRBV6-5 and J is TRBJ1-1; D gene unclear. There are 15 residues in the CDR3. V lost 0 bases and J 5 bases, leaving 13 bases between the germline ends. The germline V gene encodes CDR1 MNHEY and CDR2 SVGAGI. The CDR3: CASSYSMRDRTEAFF. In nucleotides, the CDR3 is TGTGCCAGCAGTTACTCGATGAGGGATCGGACTGAAGCTTTCTTT.

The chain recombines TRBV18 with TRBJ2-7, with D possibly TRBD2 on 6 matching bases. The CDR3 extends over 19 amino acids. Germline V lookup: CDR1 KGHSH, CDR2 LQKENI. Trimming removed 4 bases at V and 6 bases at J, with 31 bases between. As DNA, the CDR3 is TGTGCCAGCTCACTCGGTGGAATGGCCCACGGGACTCAGGCTCGCGAGCAGTACTTC. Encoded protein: CASSLGGMAHGTQAREQYF.